Here is one T cell receptor beta chain with its context. Its antigen is as yet unknown. The CDR3 extends over 15 amino acids. From germline, CDR1 is SEHNR and CDR2 FQNEAQ (reference sequence). These data belong to a study of shared clonotypes between healthy human individuals. Regarding the study as a whole: The study found about 5.1% of naive CD4 clonotypes shared across a few donors.

The method was immunoSEQ multiplex PCR; TCRdb's version includes in-frame clones alone and lacks a portion of them. The table lists 1 million to 1.2 million clones, 60% to 80% of them singletons, with 0.89% in the top ten. This receptor was taken from a man younger than 35 in good health. Some clones in this sample may be carry-over from other donors' samples. Sequenced sample: memory CD4+ T cells from PBMCs. The subset denotes: CD45RA-negative fraction. The chain is built from TRBV7-9 and TRBJ2-5; 14 bases line up with TRBD2. The J call could be wrong; TRBJ2-7 is a better fit for the DNA end. DNA of the CDR3: TGTGCCAGCAGAGGGACTAGCGGGAGAGTTTCCGAGCAGTACTTC. Protein: CASRGTSGRVSEQYF.